This T cell receptor (beta chain) was recovered during a study of cytomegalovirus exposure and HLA in healthy donors. Unmatched junction bases numbered 6, after V lost 4 bases and J lost 6 bases. This CDR3 has 13 amino acids. Germline V gene lookup returns CDR1 GTSNPN and CDR2 SVGIG (reference sequence). The PCR contained 60 Vbeta and 13 Jbeta primers. Only in-frame clones appear in the TCRdb table, and some are missing; sequencing was by immunoSEQ multiplex PCR. The sample carries fewer than 200,000 clones, roughly four fifths recorded once. This receptor was identified in a middle-aged man in good health and CMV-seronegative. This chain joins TRBV30 and TRBJ1-1; 9 bases align to TRBD1. Source material: PBMCs. The CDR3 nucleotides read TGTGCCTGGACTGAGACAGGGGGGTCTGAAGCTTTCTTT. This gives the protein CAWTETGGSEAFF.